Only one count was recorded for the clone carrying this T cell receptor beta chain. This entry comes from a study of blood T cell repertoires in COVID-19. Study in general: Samples representing acute and convalescent COVID-19 were sourced from the United States, Italy and Spain. Nucleic acid was either cDNA or gDNA, and it came from T cells, B-cell-depleted T cells, or PBMCs.

Authors' data handling: Cell counts per sample came from amplifying reference gene primers. The table came from immunoSEQ multiplex PCR; TCRdb's copy has only in-frame clones and leaves some out. The V and J calls and the clone size are those of that table, but D and trimming were determined from the DNA. The table has 250,000 to 300,000 clones, 80% to 90% seen once; the top ten hold 4.5% to 6.5%. Trimming pared 4 bases from V and 4 bases from J, leaving 7 bases between. This CDR3 comprises 12 residues. CDR1 is ENHRY, CDR2 SYGVKD, per germline. Sequenced material: peripheral blood. The clonotype was recovered from a man at least 80 years old with acute or convalescent COVID-19. The J gene is TRBJ2-5, the V gene TRBV10-3, with a weak D call TRBD2 (5 bases). CDR3 bases: TGTGCCATCAGTGCTAGCCGAGAGACCCAGTACTTC. This encodes CAISASRETQYF.